This T cell receptor (beta chain) was documented in a study of T cell responses to AZD1222 COVID-19 vaccine (dated by TCRdb to the early 2020s). With regard to the full study: A total of 230 to 250 trial participants underwent TCR sequencing, of whom 207 had received two doses of AZD1222 and roughly 26 had received two doses of the MenACWY control vaccine. Trial participants were enrolled by age into subgroups of 18-55, 56-69 and 70-plus years, and about 150, 27 and 61 TCR-sequenced participants, respectively, were included in these subgroups. General study outcomes and caveats: A significant rise in spike-specific TCR breadth and depth was observed after two AZD1222 doses relative to day 0 and relative to MenACWY recipients. Most participants were white British and females outnumbered males, and the authors suggested that clonal diversity may have been underestimated. Because no samples from the day 14 peak response were available, repertoires could be characterized only after the peak T cell response. The 56-69-year group was small, and its depth increase did not reach significance, likely because of low power. Nearly half of unique spike-specific TCRs reportedly recognized epitopes outside regions mutated in the B.1.351 and B.1.1.7 variants. Conclusions about previously exposed vaccinees are limited because only six or seven AZD1222 recipients were SARS-CoV-2 seropositive at baseline. CD4 TCRs associated with the vaccine covered the entire spike protein, and the dominant responses were in regions 160-218 and 743-854.

The CDR3 regions of human TCRbeta chains were analyzed by immunosequencing. The original methods were these. Repertoire TCRs were checked for matches against a reference library of SARS-CoV-2-specific TCRs that had been generated using the MIRA antigen-specificity platform. Breadth was defined as the fraction of unique TCRs that were SARS-CoV-2-associated, and depth was defined as the fraction of total T cells that were SARS-CoV-2-associated. Using the MIRA data, each spike-specific TCR was assigned both to the spike region to which the TCR was reactive and to a CD4 or CD8 class. Log10-transformed breadth and depth values were compared by one-way ANOVA with Sidak's multiple comparisons tests. In TCRdb, the immuneACCESS table is reduced to in-frame sequences with V and J assigned. These tables do not hold every clone; where another copy was compared, an unresolved V gene accounts for under half, and the others remain unexplained. The V and J calls and clone size come from that table; D and trimming were worked out from the DNA. This sample holds about 120,000 clones; about 90% were observed only once. The top ten hold roughly 1.6% of the sample.

Turning to this clone: There is no known antigen for this receptor. No much larger clone is present one base from it, and per-base qualities are unavailable.

The meaning of the sample's time point label: about 28 days (+/-7) after the second vaccine dose. AZD1222 recipients with second doses at about 4 weeks or about 12 weeks were pooled, because spike-specific TCR depth and breadth did not differ between schedules. Vaccinee samples were obtained from the UK trials COV001 and COV002, which included a single-blind randomized controlled phase 2/3 trial of AZD1222 (ChAdOx1 nCoV-19) in healthy adults. Trial participant PBMC samples were collected at day 0 and day 28 after the second dose for TCRbeta chain sequencing. The source was peripheral blood, collected 28 days after the second AZD1222 dose. The clonotype was recovered from an adult who received the AZD1222 COVID-19 vaccine.

The DNA reads TGTGCCAGCAAGGTTGCGGACGGCAATCAGCCCCAGCATTTT. Translated, it reads CASKVADGNQPQHF. This receptor chain uses TRBV2 and TRBJ1-5; a confident D gene designation cannot be given. V sheds 7 bases and J sheds 2 bases, leaving 12 bases between their ends. From its cysteine to its phenylalanine, the CDR3 spans 14 amino acids. The only DNA kept is the CDR3, 42 bases in frame from the first base. CDR1 and CDR2 (SNHLY, FYNNEI) derive from the germline V gene.